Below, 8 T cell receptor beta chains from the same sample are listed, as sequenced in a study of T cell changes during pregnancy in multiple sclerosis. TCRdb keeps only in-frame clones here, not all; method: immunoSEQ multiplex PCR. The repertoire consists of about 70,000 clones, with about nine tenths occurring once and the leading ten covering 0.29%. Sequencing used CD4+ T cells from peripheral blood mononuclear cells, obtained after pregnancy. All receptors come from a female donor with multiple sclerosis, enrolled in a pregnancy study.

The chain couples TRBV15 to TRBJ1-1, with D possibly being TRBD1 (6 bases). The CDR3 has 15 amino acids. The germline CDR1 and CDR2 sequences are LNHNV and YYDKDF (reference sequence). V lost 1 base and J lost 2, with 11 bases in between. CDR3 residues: CATSRAGTYNTEAFF. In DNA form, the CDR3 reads TGTGCCACCAGCAGAGCCGGGACATACAACACTGAAGCTTTCTTT. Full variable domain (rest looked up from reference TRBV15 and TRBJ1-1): DAMVIQNPRYQVTQFGKPVTLSCSQTLNHNVMYWYQQKSSQAPKLLFHYYDKDFNNEADTPDNFQSRRPNTSFCFLDIRSPGLGDTAMYLCATSRAGTYNTEAFFGQGTRLTVV.

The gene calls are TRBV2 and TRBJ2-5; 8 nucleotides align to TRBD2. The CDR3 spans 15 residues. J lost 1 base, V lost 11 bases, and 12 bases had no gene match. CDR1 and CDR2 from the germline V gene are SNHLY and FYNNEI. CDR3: CAASFRGGLQETQYF. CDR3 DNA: TGTGCCGCAAGCTTCCGCGGGGGGCTCCAAGAGACCCAGTACTTC. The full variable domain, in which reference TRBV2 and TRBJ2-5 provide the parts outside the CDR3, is EPEVTQTPSHQVTQMGQEVILRCVPISNHLYFYWYRQILGQKVEFLVSFYNNEISEKSEIFDDQFSVERPDGSNFTLKIRSTKLEDSAMYFCAASFRGGLQETQYFGPGTRLLVL.

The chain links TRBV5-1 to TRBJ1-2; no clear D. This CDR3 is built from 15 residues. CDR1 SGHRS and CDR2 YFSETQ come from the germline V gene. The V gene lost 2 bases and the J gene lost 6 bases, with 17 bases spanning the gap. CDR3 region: CASSFRDKREDGYTF. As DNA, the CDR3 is TGCGCCAGCAGCTTCCGGGATAAAAGGGAGGATGGCTACACCTTC.

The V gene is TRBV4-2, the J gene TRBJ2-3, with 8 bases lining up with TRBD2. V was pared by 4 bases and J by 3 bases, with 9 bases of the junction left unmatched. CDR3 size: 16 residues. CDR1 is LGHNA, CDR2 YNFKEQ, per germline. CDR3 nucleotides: TGTGCCAGCAGCCCGGCCGGGGGGGGCCGGACAGATACGCAGTATTTT. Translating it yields CASSPAGGGRTDTQYF.

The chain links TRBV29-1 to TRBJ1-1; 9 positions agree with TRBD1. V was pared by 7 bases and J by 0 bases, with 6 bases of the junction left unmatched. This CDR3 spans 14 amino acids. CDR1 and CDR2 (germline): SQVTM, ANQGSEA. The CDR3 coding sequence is TGCAGCGGGGGACAGGGTTGGGTGAACACTGAAGCTTTCTTT. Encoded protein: CSGGQGWVNTEAFF.

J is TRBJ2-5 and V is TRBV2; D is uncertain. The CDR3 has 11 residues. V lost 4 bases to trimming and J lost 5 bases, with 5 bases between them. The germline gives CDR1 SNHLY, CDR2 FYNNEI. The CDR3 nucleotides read TGTGCCAGCAGTGTTTCTGAGACCCAGTACTTC. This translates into CASSVSETQYF.

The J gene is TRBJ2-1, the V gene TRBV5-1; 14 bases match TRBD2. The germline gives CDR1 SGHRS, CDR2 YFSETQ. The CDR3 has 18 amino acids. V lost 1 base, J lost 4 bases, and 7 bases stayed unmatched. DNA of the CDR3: TGCGCCAGCAGCTTGCGGGGGGGGACTAGCGGGAGTTACAATGAGCAGTTCTTC. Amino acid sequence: CASSLRGGTSGSYNEQFF.

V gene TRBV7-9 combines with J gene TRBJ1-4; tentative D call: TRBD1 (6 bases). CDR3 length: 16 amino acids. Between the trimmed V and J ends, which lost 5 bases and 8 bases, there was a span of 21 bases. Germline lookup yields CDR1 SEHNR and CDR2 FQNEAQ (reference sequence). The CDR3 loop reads CASSAKGTTRVEKLFF. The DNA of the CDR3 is TGTGCCAGCAGCGCCAAGGGGACAACAAGAGTCGAAAAACTGTTTTTT. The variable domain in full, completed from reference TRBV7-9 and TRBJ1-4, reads DTGVSQNPRHKITKRGQNVTFRCDPISEHNRLYWYRQTLGQGPEFLTYFQNEAQLEKSRLLSDRFSAERPKGSFSTLEIQRTEQGDSAMYLCASSAKGTTRVEKLFFGSGTQLSVL.